The clone carrying this T cell receptor (beta chain) has at least ten counts. This sample is part of a study of Graves' ophthalmopathy and Graves' hyperthyroidism. Overall study context: Researchers obtained peripheral blood at initial diagnosis, before any treatment had begun.

The CDR3 is 14 amino acids. Trimming left V 1 base short and J 5 bases short, with 12 bases between. Germline V lookup: CDR1 SGDLS, CDR2 YYNGEE. The diagnostic workup employed clinical symptoms, serum thyroxine, TRAb, thyroid ultrasound and orbital computed tomography. The authors amplified TCR beta CDR3 regions, and they did so from RNA transcripts for repertoire sequencing. The library came from an HTBI-primed first-round RT-PCR and a second-round multiplex PCR. TCRdb called the multiplex PCR reads again in MiXCR, with one record for every CDR3 protein. The repertoire holds about 620,000 distinct CDR3 sequences, with about 20% as singletons.

The clonotype originates from a young woman with stable Graves' hyperthyroidism. Some clones in this sample may be carry-over from other donors' samples. The material sequenced was peripheral blood. The chain is built from TRBV9 and TRBJ1-1; unclear D gene. CDR3 protein: CASSVSSGRTEAFF. CDR3 nucleotide sequence: TGTGCCAGCAGCGTAAGTTCGGGGAGGACTGAAGCTTTCTTT.